This TCR beta chain derives from a study of blood T cell repertoires in COVID-19 (dated by TCRdb to the early 2020s). Study-level background: Samples from collaborators originated in the United States, Italy and Spain and spanned both the acute and convalescent phases of COVID-19. The prospective study material was composed of cDNA or gDNA derived from T cells, B-cell-depleted T cells, or PBMCs. Subjects who had been exposed to COVID-19, were actively infected with it, or had recovered from it provided the deeply sampled blood TCRbeta repertoires that made up the dataset. The repertoires were released in a freely available public database intended as a resource for research on the immune response to SARS-CoV-2. The samples were drawn from two sources: the first 160 participants of the ongoing ImmuneRACE study, and some 1,300 subjects contributed by 6 global collaborators. Nearly every sample came with metadata listing a de-identified subject ID, COVID-19 status, age in years and sex. Where available, HLA class I and class II types were obtained from metadata supplied by the sample provider rather than from assay-based typing. Findings and caveats that apply to the study as a whole: The amount of clinical and demographic metadata varied by source and participant and was provided uncurated.

The CDR3 goes from the cysteine to the phenylalanine over 14 residues. The entry retains the CDR3 DNA only, 42 bases that are in frame from base 1. The germline V gene encodes CDR1 SGHTA and CDR2 FQGNSA. V is pruned by 4 bases and J by 4 bases, leaving 4 bases of the junction without a gene match. In Seattle, one collaborating source enrolled patients while the infection was active and tracked those patients longitudinally over the course of disease. The collaborating institutions used their own protocols to collect whole blood in K2EDTA tubes. For TCRbeta analysis, collaborator samples were shipped as frozen whole blood, as isolated PBMCs, or as DNA extracted from either sample type. A remark on this clone: Its antigen is not yet known. Base qualities are not recorded, but no much larger clone differs from it by a single base.

TCRbeta CDR3 regions were amplified from genomic DNA using the immunoSEQ Assay, a bias-controlled multiplex PCR. Under the source paper's analysis protocol: The number of nucleated cells in each sample was estimated from the amplification of reference gene primers within the assay. To quantify the absolute abundance of each unique TCRbeta CDR3 rearrangement, sequence reads were collapsed and filtered. For each sample, productive Simpson clonality was calculated as the square root of Simpson's diversity index across productive rearrangements. TCRdb took over this immuneACCESS table, retaining in-frame rearrangements with V and J assigned. Such tables are incomplete; in checked studies, under half of the missing clones stem from an unresolved V gene, and the remainder is unexplained. The V and J calls and clone size come from that table; D and trimming were worked out from the DNA. The sample profile shows fewer than 250,000 clones; 80% to 85% of them were found once. About 10% of the sample is in the top ten clones.

The TCR was taken from a woman older than 75 with COVID-19, enrolled during active disease. Recombination linked TRBV7-2 to TRBJ1-5; TRBD1 lines up with 7 middle nucleotides. Sequencing was performed on peripheral blood. The CDR3 protein sequence reads: CASSSGQDNQPQHF. The bases read TGTGCCAGCAGCTCCGGACAGGATAATCAGCCCCAGCATTTT.